This passage covers 19 T cell receptor beta chains from one sample sequenced in a study of blood T cell repertoires in COVID-19. Sequencing was performed with immunoSEQ multiplex PCR; in TCRdb, only in-frame clones are kept and a portion is missing. Here the sample spans under 200,000 clones, roughly 82% being singletons. What was sequenced was PBMCs or T cells enriched from blood (not recorded which). These receptors were obtained from a woman in her sixties or seventies with acute COVID-19.

The J gene is TRBJ1-4, the V gene TRBV28, with a possible D match to TRBD1 (5 bases). This CDR3 region has 18 residues. The V end was cut by 5 bases, the J end by 6 bases, with 25 bases between. Germline CDR1 reads MDHEN; CDR2 reads SYDVKM. The CDR3 DNA follows: TGTGCCAGCAGTCCCCCAAGGGGCGACATTGGGGTTGATGAAAAACTGTTTTTT. Amino acids: CASSPPRGDIGVDEKLFF.

The V call is TRBV29-1, the J call TRBJ1-1; the D gene is possibly TRBD1 (5 bases). CDR3 length equals 10 residues. The germline V gene encodes CDR1 SQVTM and CDR2 ANQGSEA. V shed 8 bases and J shed 6 bases, with 10 bases lying between them. The CDR3 is CSPGGSEAFF. CDR3 DNA sequence: TGCAGCCCCGGGGGGTCTGAAGCTTTCTTT.

This chain uses TRBV7-8 with TRBJ1-5, with 9 bases fitting TRBD1. The CDR3 has 16 residues. V was clipped by 4 bases and J by 4 bases; unmatched bases: 8. Germline-derived CDR1 and CDR2 are SGHVS and FQNEAQ. The CDR3 nucleotides read TGTGCCAGCAGCTCTTCCGGGACAGGGTGGAATCAGCCCCAGCATTTT. Its translation: CASSSSGTGWNQPQHF.

The chain uses TRBV11-3 and TRBJ2-1; D may be TRBD2 (8 bases). Germline CDR1 is SGHNT and CDR2 is YENEEA. The CDR3 is 15 amino acids. V lost 1 base to trimming and J lost 8 bases, with 15 bases between them. CDR3 bases: TGTGCCAGCAGCTTAGGGGGACTAGGGGGCCATGAGCAGTTCTTC. Amino acids: CASSLGGLGGHEQFF.

This clone was found a few times. V usage is TRBV10-2 and J usage is TRBJ1-2; D uncertain. This CDR3 spans 12 amino acids. The V end lost 3 bases, the J end lost 4 bases, and 6 bases lay between the germline ends. Looked up from germline, CDR1 is WSHSY and CDR2 is SAAADI. The DNA for the CDR3 is TGCGCCAGCAGTGACGGTTTCTATGGCTACACCTTC. It codes for CASSDGFYGYTF.

The chain links TRBV28 to TRBJ2-3, with D perhaps matching TRBD1 (6 bases). Germline V gene lookup returns CDR1 MDHEN and CDR2 SYDVKM. V lost 7 bases to trimming and J lost 6 bases, with 11 bases between them. The CDR3 runs to 12 residues. Here the CDR3 reads CASKNQGDTQYF. CDR3 DNA sequence: TGTGCCAGCAAAAATCAGGGGGATACGCAGTATTTT.

CDR3 DNA sequence: TGTGCCAGCAACAGGGCAGGGGATTCACCCCTCCACTTT. Amino acids: CASNRAGDSPLHF. This rearrangement joins TRBV25-1 to TRBJ1-6; D is possibly TRBD1 (6 bases). Germline values: CDR1 MGHDK, CDR2 SYGVNS. The CDR3 has 13 amino acids. V lost 7 bases and J lost 8, with 12 bases in between.

This chain's CDR3 is CASSQENADLAGGGPSYNEQFF. The CDR3 coding sequence is TGTGCCAGCAGCCAAGAGAACGCCGACCTAGCGGGGGGTGGACCCTCCTACAATGAGCAGTTCTTC. The chain couples TRBV3-1 (or the pseudogene TRBV3-2) to TRBJ2-1; TRBD2 agrees at 11 bases. CDR3 size: 22 residues. V lost 0 bases, J lost 0 bases, and 16 bases stayed unmatched. The germline V gene encodes CDR1 LGHDT and CDR2 YNNKEL (reference sequence).

CDR3 coding DNA: TGTGCCAGCAGCCTAAATCAGGGGCAAGAGACCCAGTACTTC. Translated, it gives CASSLNQGQETQYF. This chain connects TRBV11-2 to TRBJ2-5; perhaps TRBD1 as D (6 bases). CDR1 SGHAT and CDR2 FQNNGV come from the germline V gene. The CDR3 consists of 14 residues. Trimming left V 5 bases short and J 2 bases short, with 12 bases between.

The chain joins TRBV9 to TRBJ1-2, with D uncertain. This CDR3 has 17 amino acids. Trimming shortened V by 0 bases and J by 0 bases, and 15 bases separated the two germline ends. From germline, CDR1 is SGDLS and CDR2 YYNGEE. The CDR3 nucleotides are TGTGCCAGCAGCGTAGGTCCCAGTCGGAGAGCTAACTATGGCTACACCTTC. Protein sequence: CASSVGPSRRANYGYTF.

The table lists this clone with a few counts. The rearrangement joins TRBV3-1 (or the pseudogene TRBV3-2) to TRBJ2-1; D is ambiguous. V lost 0 bases and J lost 5, with 8 bases in between. Germline V gives CDR1 LGHDT, CDR2 YNNKEL (reference sequence). The CDR3 runs to 14 residues. The CDR3: CASSQDRRDNEQFF. The DNA for the CDR3 is TGTGCCAGCAGCCAAGATCGGAGAGACAATGAGCAGTTCTTC.

Only one count was recorded for this clone. The CDR3 DNA reads as TGTGCCAGCTCTCCTATGGGAGGAGCGGGGGCAGGCGAGCAGTACTTC. Translated, it gives CASSPMGGAGAGEQYF. This chain connects TRBV18 to TRBJ2-7; 8 bases line up with TRBD2. Per germline, CDR1 KGHSH and CDR2 LQKENI. This CDR3 is built from 16 residues. J was trimmed by 6 bases and V by 6 bases; bases with no gene match: 16.

The DNA for the CDR3 is TGTGCCAGCTCACCCCCGGGACTAGCGGGGGGGTATGTGAATGAGCAGTTCTTC. This codes for CASSPPGLAGGYVNEQFF. The chain joins TRBV18 to TRBJ2-1, with 16 bases identical to TRBD2. V dropped 3 bases and J dropped 7; count of bases not matched to a gene: 9. CDR1 KGHSH and CDR2 LQKENI come from the germline V gene. The CDR3 length is 18 residues.

This chain joins TRBV6-5 and TRBJ2-1, with D tentatively TRBD1 (6 bases). This CDR3 region has 13 residues. V was cut by 7 bases and J by 3 bases, with 10 bases left in between. CDR1 and CDR2 (germline): MNHEY, SVGAGI. CDR3: CASTGQLYNEQFF. Here the CDR3 DNA reads TGTGCCAGCACTGGACAGCTCTACAATGAGCAGTTCTTC.

The rearrangement links TRBV6-5 to TRBJ2-5; TRBD1 is a possible D gene (5 bases). Germline V gene data show CDR1 as MNHEY and CDR2 as SVGAGI. Trimming shortened V by 0 bases and J by 2 bases, and 13 bases separated the two germline ends. CDR3 length: 16 amino acids. CDR3 DNA: TGTGCCAGCAGTTACTCGCCCAGGGTTCTTCAAGAGACCCAGTACTTC. Translated, it gives CASSYSPRVLQETQYF.

J is TRBJ2-3 and V is TRBV6-1, with TRBD2 matching 8 bases. This CDR3 is built from 16 residues. Per germline, CDR1 MNHNS and CDR2 SASEGT. Germline trimming cut 3 bases from V and 4 bases from J; bases unmatched to any gene: 9. For the CDR3, the DNA is TGTGCCAGCAGTGAGTCCAGCGGGAGTAGATCAGATACGCAGTATTTT. Its translation: CASSESSGSRSDTQYF.

The CDR3 region has the DNA TGTGCCAGCAACAGGGACGGCGAAAAACTGTTTTTT. This encodes CASNRDGEKLFF. The V and J genes are TRBV12-3 or TRBV12-4 and TRBJ1-4; TRBD1 might be the D (6 bases). Trimming stripped 7 bases from V and 8 bases from J, with 11 bases between. The CDR3 is 12 amino acids.

The chain has TRBV20-1 and TRBJ2-4, with D possibly matching TRBD1 (6 bases). Germline values: CDR1 DFQATT, CDR2 SNEGSKA (reference sequence). V lost 3 bases, J lost 7 bases, and 16 bases lay in between. The CDR3 extends over 14 amino acids. CDR3 bases: TGCAGTGCTAGTAGACCAGGGGAAAGGAACATTCAGTACTTC. This codes for CSASRPGERNIQYF.

The rearrangement joins TRBV20-1 to TRBJ2-1; D possibly corresponds to TRBD1 (5 bases). V lost 3 bases and J 0 bases, leaving 18 bases between the germline ends. This CDR3 contains 17 residues. Germline values: CDR1 DFQATT, CDR2 SNEGSKA (reference sequence). The CDR3 nucleotides read TGCAGTGCTAGTCCTAATACAGGCTATAGCTCCTACAATGAGCAGTTCTTC. Translating it yields CSASPNTGYSSYNEQFF.